One and the same sample provided the 19 T cell receptor beta chains below, sequenced in a study of blood T cells in healthy people across ages. Primed by a sample-barcoded 5' primer and a J-beta primer mix, a second PCR proceeded for about 7 to 11 cycles. TCRdb itself ran the 5' RACE reads through MiXCR, one entry per CDR3 protein. This sample yields about 730,000 distinct CDR3 sequences, of which more than 40% are seen a single time; about 20% belongs to the top ten. Sequenced: blood. The source of these receptors is a woman aged 60 to 75 in good health.

In the case of this clonotype: The junction does not match germline at one end; this may be a read error. The rearrangement uses TRBV2 and TRBJ2-1; 13 bases map to TRBD2. Germline CDR1 reads SNHLY; CDR2 reads FYNNEI. CDR3 size: 16 residues. The CDR3 sequence is CASSGKLAGGPSERFF. The CDR3 DNA follows: TGTGCCAGCAGTGGTAAACTAGCGGGAGGGCCCAGTGAGCGGTTCTTC.

This clonotype has more than one count but fewer than ten. The rearrangement uses TRBV11-1 and TRBJ1-2, with TRBD1 identical over 7 bases. With 4 bases clipped from V and 12 bases from J, the junction kept 8 bases outside the gene matches. This CDR3 region has 12 residues. Looked up from germline, CDR1 is SGHAT and CDR2 is FQDESV (reference sequence). The CDR3 sequence is CASSWIQGTHTF. In DNA form, the CDR3 reads TGTGCCAGCAGCTGGATACAGGGGACGCACACCTTC.

V is TRBV5-1 and J is TRBJ2-5; 12 bases match TRBD2. CDR1 and CDR2 from the germline V gene are SGHRS and YFSETQ. With V trimmed by 4 bases and J by 0 bases, 4 bases remained unmatched. CDR3 length equals 16 residues. The CDR3 nucleotides are TGCGCCAGCAGCCGACTAGCGGGGGATAACCAAGAGACCCAGTACTTC. Translation gives CASSRLAGDNQETQYF.

The V and J genes are TRBV7-9 and TRBJ1-3; D possibly corresponds to TRBD1 (5 bases). The germline gives CDR1 SEHNR, CDR2 FQNEAQ (reference sequence). The CDR3 runs to 16 residues. Trimming cost V 5 bases and J 0 bases, with 14 bases left between them. For the CDR3, the DNA is TGTGCCAGCAGCCCCGGTGGGGGATACTCTGGAAACACCATATATTTT. It encodes CASSPGGGYSGNTIYF.

CDR3 sequence (DNA): TGTGCCAGCAGACGTCAGGGGCGCGAGGCCCCATCCTACGAGCAGTACTTC. It encodes CASRRQGREAPSYEQYF. The chain links TRBV25-1 to TRBJ2-7; a possible D gene is TRBD1 (6 bases). Germline V gene lookup returns CDR1 MGHDK and CDR2 SYGVNS. Trimming removed 6 bases at V and 1 base at J, with 22 bases between. The CDR3 extends over 17 amino acids.

The chain carries TRBV18 and TRBJ2-7; tentative D call: TRBD1 (6 bases). The DNA end lines up better with TRBJ2-4; the J call may be wrong. In germline, CDR1 is KGHSH, CDR2 LQKENI. This CDR3 has 16 residues. CDR3 protein: CASSPRDKAQGNIQYF. CDR3 DNA sequence: TGTGCCAGCTCACCACGTGACAAAGCCCAGGGGAACATTCAGTACTTC.

This clonotype was observed a handful of times. The chain carries TRBV7-3 and TRBJ1-1, with D hard to call. The CDR3 sequence is 14 residues long. The V gene's germline CDR1 is SGHTA and CDR2 FQGTGA. V shed 6 bases and J shed 4 bases, with 15 bases lying between them. The CDR3 is CASSRSSAGTEAFF. The DNA of the CDR3 is TGTGCCAGCAGTCGGTCCAGTGCGGGCACTGAAGCTTTCTTT.

The chain carries TRBV5-6 and TRBJ2-1; 8 bases line up with TRBD2. After removal of 2 bases from V and 0 bases from J, the junction contained 4 bases not matched to a gene. Germline V CDR1 and CDR2: SGHDT, YYEEEE. The CDR3 contains 16 residues. CDR3 region: CASSFGGGNSYNEQFF. Here the CDR3 DNA reads TGTGCCAGCAGCTTCGGGGGGGGAAACTCCTACAATGAGCAGTTCTTC.

In this sample, this clonotype turned up a few times. This sequence joins TRBV29-1 and TRBJ1-1; 7 bases are a match to TRBD1. The CDR3 consists of 14 residues. Germline CDR1 is SQVTM and CDR2 is ANQGSEA. V gave up 4 bases and J gave up 1 base; unmatched junction bases: 6. CDR3 DNA: TGCAGCGTTGTCGGGACAGCGGGGAACACTGAAGCTTTCTTT. As protein: CSVVGTAGNTEAFF.

This clonotype came up a few times. The chain couples TRBV20-1 to TRBJ2-3; 9 nucleotides match TRBD2. CDR3 length: 19 residues. Germline loops: CDR1 DFQATT, CDR2 SNEGSKA (reference sequence). The V segment lost 6 bases and the J segment 4 bases; nucleotides outside the gene matches: 23. CDR3 DNA sequence: TGCAGTGCGACCGCTACCGGGACTAGCAGGGGAGCACAGGCAGATACGCAGTATTTT. Encoded protein: CSATATGTSRGAQADTQYF.

This clonotype was counted ten times or more. V is TRBV20-1 and J is TRBJ2-1, with TRBD2 matching over 8 bases. This CDR3 region has 15 residues. Losses at the gene ends were 1 base for V and 7 bases for J; bases not matched to a gene: 9. In germline, CDR1 is DFQATT, CDR2 SNEGSKA (reference sequence). The DNA for the CDR3 is TGCAGTGCTAGAGGATACTCTAGCGGGTCGAATGAGCAGTTCTTC. It translates to CSARGYSSGSNEQFF.

This clonotype was seen more than once but under ten times. The V and J genes are TRBV7-2 and TRBJ1-5; D is undetermined. CDR3 length: 15 residues. Germline V gene lookup returns CDR1 SGHTA and CDR2 FQGNSA. V lost 3 bases and J 3 bases, leaving 12 bases between the germline ends. The CDR3 sequence is CASSLEPNPNQPQHF. The CDR3 coding sequence is TGTGCCAGCAGCTTGGAACCTAACCCCAATCAGCCCCAGCATTTT.

This clonotype was seen more than once but under ten times. V gene TRBV27 combines with J gene TRBJ2-4; TRBD1 agrees at 8 bases. Trimming removed 5 bases from V and 0 bases from J; junction bases left unmatched: 12. This CDR3 comprises 18 residues. Germline CDR1 reads MNHEY; CDR2 reads SMNVEV (reference sequence). The CDR3 reads CASSLRTGWDLAKNIQYF. In DNA, the CDR3 is TGTGCCAGCAGTCTCAGGACAGGGTGGGATCTAGCCAAAAACATTCAGTACTTC.

This rearrangement joins TRBV11-1 to TRBJ2-1; tentatively, D is TRBD2 (6 bases). From germline, CDR1 is SGHAT and CDR2 FQDESV (reference sequence). The CDR3 covers 15 residues. The V end was cut by 5 bases, the J end by 5 bases, with 16 bases between. The CDR3 spells CASSIVQGLDNEQFF. CDR3 in DNA: TGTGCCAGCAGCATAGTCCAGGGACTCGACAATGAGCAGTTCTTC. The full variable domain, rest sourced from reference TRBV11-1 and TRBJ2-1, is EAEVAQSPRYKITEKSQAVAFWCDPISGHATLYWYRQILGQGPELLVQFQDESVVDDSQLPKDRFSAERLKGVDSTLKIQPAELGDSAMYLCASSIVQGLDNEQFFGPGTRLTVL.

In this sample, this clonotype turned up a few times. This chain links TRBV25-1 with TRBJ1-2; D not certain. V lost 3 bases to trimming and J lost 4 bases, with 12 bases between them. The CDR3 sequence is 14 residues long. Germline values: CDR1 MGHDK, CDR2 SYGVNS. The CDR3 DNA is TGTGCCAGCAGTGACAGAGTCGGTACCTATGGCTACACCTTC. The encoded protein is CASSDRVGTYGYTF.

In regard to this clonotype: One end of the junction fails to match germline, which may point to a read error. This sequence joins TRBV2 and TRBJ2-5; tentative D call: TRBD1 (6 bases). CDR3 size: 13 residues. Germline V gives CDR1 SNHLY, CDR2 FYNNEI. The CDR3 here is CASSRGTQETLYF. DNA for the CDR3: TGTGCCAGCAGTAGGGGGACACAAGAGACCCTGTACTTC.

This clonotype was seen a few times. The chain uses TRBV3-1 and TRBJ2-7; perhaps TRBD2 as D (7 bases). This CDR3 has 16 residues. Germline values: CDR1 LGHDT, CDR2 YNNKEL (reference sequence). V lost 4 bases and J lost 0, with 16 bases in between. CDR3 residues: CASSPRGAGSSYEQYF. As DNA, the CDR3 is TGTGCCAGCAGCCCCCGGGGGGCGGGAAGCTCCTACGAGCAGTACTTC.

J is TRBJ2-1 and V is TRBV5-1; 7 nucleotides line up with TRBD2. Germline-derived CDR1 and CDR2 are SGHRS and YFSETQ. The CDR3 runs to 19 residues. With 4 bases clipped from V and 3 bases from J, the junction kept 19 bases outside the gene matches. The CDR3 DNA sequence: TGCGCCAGCAGCCCCGGCCGACCGGGAGCGGGGTCTATCTACAATGAGCAGTTCTTC. Amino acids: CASSPGRPGAGSIYNEQFF.

As to this clonotype: This may be a read error: a much more frequent sequence differs by one nucleotide. The gene calls are TRBV20-1 and TRBJ2-3; D might be TRBD2 (5 bases). Germline V gives CDR1 DFQATT, CDR2 SNEGSKA (reference sequence). V lost 0 bases, J lost 4 bases, and 20 bases lay in between. This CDR3 has 17 amino acids. The CDR3 DNA is TGCAGTGCTAGAGATCAGAGGCGAAGGAGGAAGGCAGATACGCAGTATTTT. Translation gives CSARDQRRRRKADTQYF.